These 24 T cell receptor beta chains were all obtained from the same sample, sequenced in a study of blood T cell repertoires in COVID-19. Libraries were prepared by immunoSEQ multiplex PCR; TCRdb keeps only in-frame clonotypes and omits some of them. Of roughly 150,000 clones in the sample, about 77% were seen once. The sequenced material came from peripheral blood. The origin of the receptors is an elderly woman with acute or convalescent COVID-19.

The chain carries TRBV3-1 (or the pseudogene TRBV3-2) and TRBJ2-3, with 7 bases matching TRBD2. The V and J ends lost 1 base and 6 bases, in that order; junction bases with no gene match: 19. Germline-derived CDR1 and CDR2 are LGHDT and YNNKEL (reference sequence). This CDR3 has 19 amino acids. The CDR3 region has the DNA TGTGCCAGCAGCCAAGCCGCGGAGTTGGCGGACGGGCGGGGGGATACGCAGTATTTT. Translated: CASSQAAELADGRGDTQYF.

The chain uses TRBV24-1 and TRBJ2-7, with D unclear. CDR3 length: 13 residues. The V end was cut by 3 bases, the J end by 2 bases, with 7 bases between. CDR1 is KGHDR and CDR2 is SFDVKD in the germline V gene. CDR3 amino acids: CATSDPYTYEQYF. The CDR3 DNA reads as TGTGCCACCAGTGATCCGTATACCTACGAGCAGTACTTC.

This clone was picked up a small number of times. The chain employs TRBV15 and TRBJ1-1, with no clear D. The CDR3 is 14 amino acids. Trimming took 0 bases from V and 1 from J, leaving 6 bases between them. The V gene's germline CDR1 is LNHNV and CDR2 YYDKDF (reference sequence). CDR3 DNA sequence: TGTGCCACCAGCAGAGATACAGAGAACACTGAAGCTTTCTTT. The encoded protein is CATSRDTENTEAFF.

This clone was seen a handful of times. This chain links TRBV30 with TRBJ1-4; no clear D gene. Germline V gene lookup returns CDR1 GTSNPN and CDR2 SVGIG (reference sequence). The CDR3 loop spans 14 amino acids. Trimming left V 2 bases short and J 6 bases short, with 13 bases between. In DNA form, the CDR3 reads TGTGCCTGGAGTAAGGTTGCCGGGGATGAAAAACTGTTTTTT. Translating gives CAWSKVAGDEKLFF.

The chain employs TRBV18 and TRBJ1-1, with TRBD1 matching over 9 bases. There are 15 residues in the CDR3. Germline lookup yields CDR1 KGHSH and CDR2 LQKENI. With V trimmed by 5 bases and J by 1 base, 5 bases remained unmatched. Here the CDR3 DNA reads TGTGCCAGCTCATTCCGGACAGGGGAGAACACTGAAGCTTTCTTT. This gives the protein CASSFRTGENTEAFF.

This clone was seen a single time. CDR3 sequence: CASSQMPGQGDEKLFF. The CDR3 DNA follows: TGTGCCAGCAGCCAAATGCCGGGACAGGGAGATGAAAAACTGTTTTTT. This chain links TRBV3-1 (or the pseudogene TRBV3-2) with TRBJ1-4, with 9 nucleotides matching TRBD1. Losses at the gene ends were 2 bases for V and 6 bases for J; bases not matched to a gene: 7. This CDR3 has 16 residues. Germline values: CDR1 LGHDT, CDR2 YNNKEL (reference sequence).

The chain has TRBV11-2 and TRBJ2-1; perhaps TRBD2 as D (5 bases). The CDR3 contains 15 residues. The V end was cut by 3 bases, the J end by 4 bases, with 13 bases between. The V gene's germline CDR1 is SGHAT and CDR2 FQNNGV. CDR3 residues: CASSFSETRYNEQFF. CDR3 DNA: TGTGCCAGCAGCTTTAGTGAAACTAGGTACAATGAGCAGTTCTTC. Drawing the rest from reference TRBV11-2 and TRBJ2-1, the complete variable domain is EAGVAQSPRYKIIEKRQSVAFWCNPISGHATLYWYQQILGQGPKLLIQFQNNGVVDDSQLPKDRFSAERLKGVDSTLKIQPAKLEDSAVYLCASSFSETRYNEQFFGPGTRLTVL.

The V gene is TRBV5-1, the J gene TRBJ1-1; TRBD1 agrees at 9 bases. Germline V gene data show CDR1 as SGHRS and CDR2 as YFSETQ. The CDR3 is made up of 17 amino acids. J lost 4 bases, V lost 0 bases, and 10 bases had no gene match. The CDR3: CASSLEPTGGRGTEAFF. The CDR3 DNA sequence: TGCGCCAGCAGCTTGGAACCTACAGGGGGCAGAGGCACTGAAGCTTTCTTT.

This clone was detected a few times. V gene TRBV18 combines with J gene TRBJ1-4; D gene unclear. V dropped 6 bases and J dropped 8 bases, with 10 bases sitting between them. Germline CDR1 KGHSH, CDR2 LQKENI. This CDR3 comprises 12 residues. The CDR3 spells CASSREVEKLFF. CDR3 nucleotide sequence: TGTGCCAGCTCGAGGGAGGTGGAAAAACTGTTTTTT.

The chain links TRBV28 to TRBJ2-7; 8 bases match TRBD1. CDR3 length: 16 amino acids. The ends lost 6 bases at V and 1 base at J; junction bases unmatched: 11. Germline lookup yields CDR1 MDHEN and CDR2 SYDVKM. The CDR3 is CASSGWGQGASYEQYF. In DNA, the CDR3 is TGTGCCAGCAGCGGGTGGGGCCAGGGGGCTTCCTACGAGCAGTACTTC.

The rearrangement uses TRBV4-1 and TRBJ1-1; possible D gene TRBD1, 6 bases. This CDR3 comprises 14 residues. Germline-derived CDR1 and CDR2 are MGHRA and YSYEKL. V gave up 4 bases and J gave up 0 bases, with 9 bases separating them. CDR3 DNA sequence: TGCGCCAGCAGCCCGACAGGTTTGAACACTGAAGCTTTCTTT. Its translation is CASSPTGLNTEAFF.

This clone was seen a single time. The chain is built from TRBV6-6 and TRBJ2-1; 14 bases fit TRBD2. Germline trimming cut 6 bases from V and 7 bases from J; bases unmatched to any gene: 8. The CDR3 has 16 amino acids. CDR1 MNHNY and CDR2 SVGAGI come from the germline V gene (reference sequence). CDR3 nucleotide sequence: TGTGCCAGCAGCCCAGCCGGGACTAGCGGGGGTAATGAGCAGTTCTTC. Translation gives CASSPAGTSGGNEQFF.

Only a few counts were recorded for this clone. The V and J genes are TRBV5-1 and TRBJ2-1; a weak D match, TRBD1 (6 bases). Trimming took off 0 bases at V and 8 bases at J, with 21 bases between the two ends. Germline-derived CDR1 and CDR2 are SGHRS and YFSETQ. The CDR3 is made up of 17 amino acids. The chain's CDR3 is CASSLAGQRGPYDEQFF. As DNA, the CDR3 is TGCGCCAGCAGCTTGGCGGGACAACGCGGCCCGTACGATGAGCAGTTCTTC.

This clone has more than one count but fewer than ten. This sequence joins TRBV27 and TRBJ2-1; a weak D match, TRBD1 (6 bases). Looked up from germline, CDR1 is MNHEY and CDR2 is SMNVEV (reference sequence). The V end was cut by 6 bases, the J end by 0 bases, with 12 bases between. The CDR3 is 15 residues long. The CDR3 reads CASRDSWSSYNEQFF. The CDR3 nucleotides are TGTGCCAGCAGGGACAGCTGGAGCTCCTACAATGAGCAGTTCTTC.

V and J are TRBV9 and TRBJ2-2; perhaps TRBD2 as D (5 bases). The CDR3 spans 16 residues. Germline V gene lookup returns CDR1 SGDLS and CDR2 YYNGEE. V gave up 0 bases and J gave up 6 bases, with 15 bases separating them. The CDR3 is CASSVGEGRVAGELFF. CDR3 nucleotide sequence: TGTGCCAGCAGCGTAGGCGAGGGAAGGGTCGCCGGGGAGCTGTTTTTT.

This chain connects TRBV2 to TRBJ2-1, with 11 bases aligning to TRBD2. Germline CDR1 SNHLY, CDR2 FYNNEI. The CDR3 has 15 amino acids. With 5 bases clipped from V and 7 bases from J, the junction kept 7 bases outside the gene matches. CDR3 sequence: CASSLSGRGGNEQFF. The CDR3 DNA is TGTGCCAGCAGTCTTAGCGGGAGGGGAGGGAATGAGCAGTTCTTC.

This clone was counted a few times. J is TRBJ2-3 and V is TRBV18, with 10 bases aligning to TRBD2. CDR1 and CDR2 (germline): KGHSH, LQKENI. Germline trimming cut 0 bases from V and 4 bases from J; bases unmatched to any gene: 7. The CDR3 length is 17 residues. As DNA, the CDR3 is TGTGCCAGCTCACCACCTGGCCTAGCGGGAGTCCCAGATACGCAGTATTTT. Amino acid sequence: CASSPPGLAGVPDTQYF. The whole variable domain, remainder taken from reference TRBV18 and TRBJ2-3, is NAGVMQNPRHLVRRRGQEARLRCSPMKGHSHVYWYRQLPEEGLKFMVYLQKENIIDESGMPKERFSAEFPKEGPSILRIQQVVRGDSAAYFCASSPPGLAGVPDTQYFGPGTRLTVL.

The V gene is TRBV5-4, the J gene TRBJ2-5, with 11 bases fitting TRBD2. V was pared by 0 bases and J by 2 bases, with 6 bases of the junction left unmatched. There are 17 residues in the CDR3. CDR1 SGHNT and CDR2 YYREEE come from the germline V gene (reference sequence). DNA for the CDR3: TGTGCCAGCAGCTTGGGTTCTAGCGGGGGGATTCAAGAGACCCAGTACTTC. Its translation is CASSLGSSGGIQETQYF.

Only one count was recorded for this clone. This sequence joins TRBV4-1 and TRBJ2-1, with 14 bases matching TRBD2. CDR3 length: 18 amino acids. Germline CDR1 MGHRA, CDR2 YSYEKL. Trimming removed 1 base from V and 1 base from J; junction bases left unmatched: 3. DNA of the CDR3: TGCGCCAGCAGCCAAGGACTAGCGGGAGGGCCGTCCTACAATGAGCAGTTCTTC. Protein sequence: CASSQGLAGGPSYNEQFF.

Remarks on this clone: The same CDR3 also results from other DNA sequences found in this sample. The chain is built from TRBV27 and TRBJ1-5; D uncertain. The CDR3 covers 14 residues. Germline V lookup: CDR1 MNHEY, CDR2 SMNVEV (reference sequence). Trimming stripped 2 bases from V and 1 base from J, with 6 bases between. The CDR3 spells CASSLRESNQPQHF. The CDR3 nucleotides read TGTGCCAGCAGTTTACGGGAAAGCAATCAGCCCCAGCATTTT.

V usage is TRBV4-2 and J usage is TRBJ1-6; D perhaps matches TRBD1 (6 bases). Germline lookup yields CDR1 LGHNA and CDR2 YNFKEQ. V gave up 0 bases and J gave up 5 bases, with 8 bases separating them. The CDR3 is 15 residues long. This chain's CDR3 is CASSQEGGDNSPLHF. The CDR3 bases are TGTGCCAGCAGCCAAGAAGGGGGGGATAATTCACCCCTCCACTTT.

The chain employs TRBV4-1 and TRBJ1-4; D gene unclear. Germline CDR1 MGHRA, CDR2 YSYEKL. V dropped 0 bases and J dropped 0 bases, with 8 bases sitting between them. There are 16 residues in the CDR3. The DNA of the CDR3 is TGCGCCAGCAGCCAAGATCCTAGATCAACTAATGAAAAACTGTTTTTT. Translating it yields CASSQDPRSTNEKLFF.

CDR3 in amino acids: CASSQSSAEARGFVQPQHF. CDR3 DNA: TGTGCCAGCAGCCAATCGTCGGCTGAAGCCAGGGGATTCGTCCAGCCCCAGCATTTT. The genes are TRBV16 and TRBJ1-5, with D possibly matching TRBD1 (6 bases). The germline V gene has CDR1 KGHSY and CDR2 FQNENV. The CDR3 contains 19 residues. V was pared by 0 bases and J by 7 bases, with 25 bases between.

The chain couples TRBV5-1 to TRBJ2-7; 10 bases line up with TRBD1. Germline CDR1 SGHRS, CDR2 YFSETQ. The CDR3 has 16 residues. J was trimmed by 6 bases and V by 4 bases; bases with no gene match: 13. CDR3: CASSGGSGTGAREQYF. The CDR3 bases are TGCGCCAGCAGCGGGGGATCCGGGACAGGGGCTCGCGAGCAGTACTTC. The whole variable domain, filled in from reference TRBV5-1 and TRBJ2-7, reads KAGVTQTPRYLIKTRGQQVTLSCSPISGHRSVSWYQQTPGQGLQFLFEYFSETQRNKGNFPGRFSGRQFSNSRSEMNVSTLELGDSALYLCASSGGSGTGAREQYFGPGTRLTVT.